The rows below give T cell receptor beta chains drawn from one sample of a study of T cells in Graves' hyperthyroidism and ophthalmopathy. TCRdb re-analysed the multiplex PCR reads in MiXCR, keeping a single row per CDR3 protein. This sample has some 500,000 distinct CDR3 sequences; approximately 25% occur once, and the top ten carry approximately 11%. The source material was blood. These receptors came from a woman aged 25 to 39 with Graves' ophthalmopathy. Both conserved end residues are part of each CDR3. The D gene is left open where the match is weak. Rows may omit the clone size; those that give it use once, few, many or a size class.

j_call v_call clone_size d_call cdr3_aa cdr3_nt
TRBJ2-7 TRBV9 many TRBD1 CASSVGTGLYEQYF TGTGCCAGCAGCGTAGGGACAGGGCTATACGAGCAGTACTTC
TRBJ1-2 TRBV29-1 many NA CGVEDRATF TGCGGCGTTGAAGATAGGGCCACCTTC
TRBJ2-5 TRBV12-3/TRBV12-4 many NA CASSQGGPPETQYF TGTGCCAGCAGCCAAGGGGGGCCCCCGGAGACCCAGTACTTC
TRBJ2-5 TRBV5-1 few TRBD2 CASYLGLAGTETQYF TGCGCCAGCTACCTTGGACTAGCGGGGACAGAGACCCAGTACTTC
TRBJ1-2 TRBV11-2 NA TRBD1 CASWEGADGYTF TGTGCCAGCTGGGAGGGGGCAGATGGCTACACCTTC
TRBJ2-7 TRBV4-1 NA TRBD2 CASSQGDYRPYEQYF TGCGCCAGCAGCCAAGGGGACTACCGACCATACGAGCAGTACTTC
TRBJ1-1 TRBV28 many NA CASNPRDTEAFF TGTGCCAGCAATCCTCGGGACACTGAAGCTTTCTTT
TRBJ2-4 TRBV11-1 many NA CASSLQGGLPKNIQYF TGTGCCAGCAGCTTACAGGGTGGTCTGCCCAAAAACATTCAGTACTTC
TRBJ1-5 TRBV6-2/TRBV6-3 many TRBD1 CVSRTDRNQPQHF TGTGTCAGCAGAACGGACAGGAATCAGCCCCAGCATTTT
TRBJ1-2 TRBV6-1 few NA CASSTKGNYGYTF TGTGCCAGCAGTACCAAGGGAAACTATGGTTACACCTTC